The 13 T cell receptor beta chains below were found in one sample sequenced in a study of T-cell reconstitution after alpha-beta-depleted transplantation in children. It was with unique molecular identifiers that the TCRbeta library was prepared. TCRdb redid the calling of the PCR reads with MiXCR, one entry per CDR3 protein. This table has a few hundred thousand distinct CDR3 sequences, about 24% appearing once. The material was PBMCs, mostly from graft donor cells, obtained 360 days after TCRalphabeta/CD19-depleted stem cell transplant. All receptors derive from a female patient between 2 and 15 years old who had a stem cell transplant for congenital amegakaryocytic thrombocytopenia, so the T cells may come from the graft donor.

This clonotype showed up many times. The chain has TRBV12-3 or TRBV12-4 and TRBJ1-2; 7 bases fit TRBD1. The V segment lost 2 bases and the J segment 3 bases; nucleotides outside the gene matches: 6. The CDR3 extends over 15 amino acids. CDR3 DNA sequence: TGTGCCAGCAGTTTACCAAGGCAGGGGGACTATGGCTACACCTTC. Translation: CASSLPRQGDYGYTF.

This clonotype was seen only a few times. The chain joins TRBV20-1 to TRBJ2-1, with D unresolved. V was clipped by 8 bases and J by 2 bases, with 10 bases between them. CDR1 and CDR2 from the germline V gene are DFQATT and SNEGSKA (reference sequence). The CDR3 loop spans 12 amino acids. CDR3 sequence: CSPTSTYNEQFF. Here the CDR3 DNA reads TGCAGTCCCACCTCAACCTACAATGAGCAGTTCTTC.

This sequence joins TRBV12-3 or TRBV12-4 and TRBJ1-2; possibly TRBD1 for D (5 bases). CDR3 size: 17 residues. Trimming left V 2 bases short and J 5 bases short, with 21 bases between. The CDR3 loop is CASSLRPGIGALYGYTF. CDR3 DNA: TGTGCCAGCAGTTTAAGACCCGGGATCGGGGCGCTATATGGCTACACCTTC.

This clonotype was seen a handful of times. The gene calls are TRBV5-5 and TRBJ2-7; 7 bases are shared with TRBD1. Trimming took 4 bases from V and 0 from J; bases not matched to a gene: 7. Germline V gives CDR1 SGHKS, CDR2 YYEKEE (reference sequence). This CDR3 is built from 15 residues. In DNA, the CDR3 is TGTGCCAGCAGCCTAAGCCGGGACAGCTCCTACGAGCAGTACTTC. It is translated as CASSLSRDSSYEQYF. The whole variable domain, remainder taken from reference TRBV5-5 and TRBJ2-7, is DAGVTQSPTHLIKTRGQQVTLRCSPISGHKSVSWYQQVLGQGPQFIFQYYEKEERGRGNFPDRFSARQFPNYSSELNVNALLLGDSALYLCASSLSRDSSYEQYFGPGTRLTVT.

This clonotype was seen more than once but under ten times. V and J are TRBV4-3 and TRBJ2-5; TRBD2 matches at 15 bases. Germline CDR1 reads LGHNA; CDR2 reads YSLEER. This CDR3 is 19 amino acids long. V shed 0 bases and J 1 base; nucleotides not matched to a gene: 6. CDR3 sequence reads: CASSQDWGLAGGRQETQYF. The CDR3 DNA follows: TGCGCCAGCAGCCAAGACTGGGGACTAGCGGGAGGACGCCAAGAGACCCAGTACTTC.

V usage is TRBV24-1 and J usage is TRBJ2-7; tentative D call: TRBD1 (5 bases). CDR3 length: 14 residues. The germline V gene has CDR1 KGHDR and CDR2 SFDVKD. Trimming removed 5 bases at V and 4 bases at J, with 14 bases between. In DNA form, the CDR3 reads TGTGCCACCAGTGCCGACAGCCCTCCTTACGAGCAGTACTTC. This sequence encodes CATSADSPPYEQYF.

This clonotype was recorded a few times. CDR3 protein: CSAGAGTGSYYGYTF. The CDR3 DNA is TGCAGCGCAGGAGCCGGGACAGGGTCTTACTATGGCTACACCTTC. This chain connects TRBV29-1 to TRBJ1-2; 9 bases map to TRBD1. The CDR3 is 15 residues long. Per the germline V gene, CDR1 is SQVTM and CDR2 is ANQGSEA. V dropped 7 bases and J dropped 3; count of bases not matched to a gene: 12. The full variable domain, in which reference TRBV29-1 and TRBJ1-2 provide the parts outside the CDR3, is SAVISQKPSRDICQRGTSLTIQCQVDSQVTMMFWYRQQPGQSLTLIATANQGSEATYESGFVIDKFPISRPNLTFSTLTVSNMSPEDSSIYLCSAGAGTGSYYGYTFGSGTRLTVV.

The gene calls are TRBV11-3 and TRBJ2-1, with D unclear. CDR1 is SGHNT, CDR2 YENEEA, per germline. V lost 5 bases and J 6 bases, leaving 14 bases between the germline ends. The CDR3 extends over 14 amino acids. Here the CDR3 DNA reads TGTGCCAGCAGCGCCTCTACCCCCCCCAATGAGCAGTTCTTC. This gives the protein CASSASTPPNEQFF.

In this sample, this clonotype turned up many times. The chain joins TRBV4-2 to TRBJ2-2, with D possibly matching TRBD1 (7 bases). Germline V gene data show CDR1 as LGHNA and CDR2 as YNFKEQ. V lost 8 bases to trimming and J lost 5 bases, with 33 bases between them. There are 20 residues in the CDR3. CDR3 region: CASQPRGQYFPSEVTGELFF. DNA of the CDR3: TGTGCCAGCCAGCCAAGGGGGCAGTATTTCCCTAGCGAGGTAACCGGGGAGCTGTTTTTT.

This clonotype was counted between two and nine times. The V call is TRBV5-1, the J call TRBJ2-1; D unclear. CDR3 length: 16 amino acids. CDR1 is SGHRS and CDR2 is YFSETQ in the germline V gene. V was trimmed by 0 bases and J by 0 bases, leaving 10 bases between them. CDR3 in amino acids: CASSLEGPFSYNEQFF. Here the CDR3 DNA reads TGCGCCAGCAGCTTGGAAGGGCCCTTCTCCTACAATGAGCAGTTCTTC. Drawing the rest from reference TRBV5-1 and TRBJ2-1, the complete variable domain is KAGVTQTPRYLIKTRGQQVTLSCSPISGHRSVSWYQQTPGQGLQFLFEYFSETQRNKGNFPGRFSGRQFSNSRSEMNVSTLELGDSALYLCASSLEGPFSYNEQFFGPGTRLTVL.

The chain has TRBV7-9 and TRBJ2-3; D is unclear. The ends were cut back, 5 bases at V and 1 base at J, with 13 bases in the middle. The germline gives CDR1 SEHNR, CDR2 FQNEAQ (reference sequence). The CDR3 has 15 amino acids. Here the CDR3 DNA reads TGTGCCAGCAGCCCTAGTTCGGTTGGCACAGATACGCAGTATTTT. This gives the protein CASSPSSVGTDTQYF.

This clonotype was picked up many times. The chain carries TRBV29-1 and TRBJ2-1; perhaps TRBD1 as D (6 bases). Germline loops: CDR1 SQVTM, CDR2 ANQGSEA. V lost 7 bases and J 2 bases, leaving 15 bases between the germline ends. The CDR3 totals 14 residues. The CDR3 bases are TGCAGCGCGTGGGACACACGCCCCTACAATGAGCAGTTCTTC. Translation gives CSAWDTRPYNEQFF.

This clonotype was picked up a small number of times. V is TRBV2 and J is TRBJ1-4, with D unresolved. Deletions cut 3 bases from V and 7 bases from J, with 9 bases between. The CDR3 has 13 residues. The germline gives CDR1 SNHLY, CDR2 FYNNEI. The CDR3, as DNA: TGTGCCAGCAGTGATGGGCTTGTTGAAAAACTGTTTTTT. Translating gives CASSDGLVEKLFF.